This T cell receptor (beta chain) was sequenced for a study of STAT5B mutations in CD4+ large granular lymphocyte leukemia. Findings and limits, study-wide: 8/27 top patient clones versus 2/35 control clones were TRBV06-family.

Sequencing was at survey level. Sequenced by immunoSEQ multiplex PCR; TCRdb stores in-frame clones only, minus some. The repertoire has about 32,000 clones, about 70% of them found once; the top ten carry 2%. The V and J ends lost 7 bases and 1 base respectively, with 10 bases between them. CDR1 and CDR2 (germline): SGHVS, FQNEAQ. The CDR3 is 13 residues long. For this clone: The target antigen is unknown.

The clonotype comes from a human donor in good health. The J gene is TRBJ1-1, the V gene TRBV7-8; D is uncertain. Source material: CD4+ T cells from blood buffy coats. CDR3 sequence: CASTLISNTEAFF. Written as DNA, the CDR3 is TGTGCCAGCACCCTGATTTCGAACACTGAAGCTTTCTTT.